Below are 2 T cell receptor beta chains sequenced from a single sample in a study of control samples from healthy donors and cancer patients. Clones were sequenced by immunoSEQ multiplex PCR, and TCRdb holds only the in-frame ones, with some missing. This sample has 130,000 or so clones; approximately 90% occur once, and the top ten carry more than 2.5%. The specimen sequenced was blood. The receptors here all came from a man aged 50 to 59 in good health.

The V and J genes are TRBV5-1 and TRBJ2-1; D is ambiguous. The V gene lost 4 bases and the J gene lost 6 bases, with 11 bases spanning the gap. This CDR3 comprises 13 residues. The germline gives CDR1 SGHRS, CDR2 YFSETQ. The CDR3 sequence: CASSPVWVNEQFF. CDR3 nucleotides: TGCGCCAGCAGCCCCGTTTGGGTCAATGAGCAGTTCTTC.

The chain uses TRBV9 and TRBJ1-6, with D uncertain. The CDR3 totals 14 residues. V shed 2 bases and J shed 10 bases, with 13 bases lying between them. Per the germline V gene, CDR1 is SGDLS and CDR2 is YYNGEE. The CDR3 coding sequence is TGTGCCAGCAGCGTTATTGAAGGAGGCTCACCCCTCCACTTT. Translation gives CASSVIEGGSPLHF.